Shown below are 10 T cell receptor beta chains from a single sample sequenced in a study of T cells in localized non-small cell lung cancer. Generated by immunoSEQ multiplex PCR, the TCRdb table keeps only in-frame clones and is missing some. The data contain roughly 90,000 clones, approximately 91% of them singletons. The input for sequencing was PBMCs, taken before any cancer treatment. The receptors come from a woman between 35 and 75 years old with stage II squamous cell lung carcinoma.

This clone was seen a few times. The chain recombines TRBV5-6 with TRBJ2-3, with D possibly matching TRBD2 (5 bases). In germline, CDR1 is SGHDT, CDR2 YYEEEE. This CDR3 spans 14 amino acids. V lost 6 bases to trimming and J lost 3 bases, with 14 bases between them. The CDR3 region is CASTLGDRTDTQYF. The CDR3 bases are TGTGCCAGCACCCTCGGGGATCGGACAGATACGCAGTATTTT.

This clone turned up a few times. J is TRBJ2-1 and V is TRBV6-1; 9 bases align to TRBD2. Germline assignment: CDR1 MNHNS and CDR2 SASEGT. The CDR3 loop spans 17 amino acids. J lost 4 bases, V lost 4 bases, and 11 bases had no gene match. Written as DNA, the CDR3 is TGTGCCAGCAGTGGGGCTTTAGCGGGAGCGATATACAATGAGCAGTTCTTC. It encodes CASSGALAGAIYNEQFF.

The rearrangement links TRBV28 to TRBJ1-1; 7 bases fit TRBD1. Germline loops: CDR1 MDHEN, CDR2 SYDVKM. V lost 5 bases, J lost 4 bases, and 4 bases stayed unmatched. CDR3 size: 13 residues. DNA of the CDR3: TGTGCCAGCAGTCCCCGACAGGGCACTGAAGCTTTCTTT. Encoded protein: CASSPRQGTEAFF.

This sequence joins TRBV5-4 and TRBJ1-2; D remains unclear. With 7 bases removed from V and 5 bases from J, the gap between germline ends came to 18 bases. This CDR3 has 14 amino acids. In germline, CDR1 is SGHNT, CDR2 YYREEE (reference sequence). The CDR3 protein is CASGRLPEGYGYTF. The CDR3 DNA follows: TGTGCCAGCGGACGATTGCCTGAAGGATATGGCTACACCTTC.

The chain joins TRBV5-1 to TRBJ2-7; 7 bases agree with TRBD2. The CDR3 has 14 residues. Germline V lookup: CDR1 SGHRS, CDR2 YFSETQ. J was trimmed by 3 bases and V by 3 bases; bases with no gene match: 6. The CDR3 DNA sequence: TGCGCCAGCAGCTCCGGGACTATTCGCTACGAGCAGTACTTC. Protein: CASSSGTIRYEQYF.

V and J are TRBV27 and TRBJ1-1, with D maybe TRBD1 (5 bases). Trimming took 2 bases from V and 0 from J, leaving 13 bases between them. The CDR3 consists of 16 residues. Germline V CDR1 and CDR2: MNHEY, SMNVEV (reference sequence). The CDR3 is CASSLPGRMMNTEAFF. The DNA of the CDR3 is TGTGCCAGCAGTTTACCGGGGCGAATGATGAACACTGAAGCTTTCTTT.

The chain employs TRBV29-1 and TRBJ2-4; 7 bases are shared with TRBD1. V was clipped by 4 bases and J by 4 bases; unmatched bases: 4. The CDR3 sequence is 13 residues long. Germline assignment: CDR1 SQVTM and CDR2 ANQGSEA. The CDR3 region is CSVVSTGKNIQYF. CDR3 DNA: TGCAGCGTTGTATCGACAGGGAAAAACATTCAGTACTTC.

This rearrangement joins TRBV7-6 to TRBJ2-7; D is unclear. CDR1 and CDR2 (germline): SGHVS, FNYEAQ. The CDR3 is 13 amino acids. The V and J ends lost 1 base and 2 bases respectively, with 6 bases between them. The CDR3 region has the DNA TGTGCCAGCAGCTTAGGAACAGCCTACGAGCAGTACTTC. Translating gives CASSLGTAYEQYF.

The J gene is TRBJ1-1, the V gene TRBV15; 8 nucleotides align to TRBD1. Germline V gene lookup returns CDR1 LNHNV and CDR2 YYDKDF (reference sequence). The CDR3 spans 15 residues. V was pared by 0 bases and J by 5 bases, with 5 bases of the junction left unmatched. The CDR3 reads CATSRDPGGWTEAFF. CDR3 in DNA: TGTGCCACCAGCAGAGATCCAGGGGGCTGGACTGAAGCTTTCTTT.

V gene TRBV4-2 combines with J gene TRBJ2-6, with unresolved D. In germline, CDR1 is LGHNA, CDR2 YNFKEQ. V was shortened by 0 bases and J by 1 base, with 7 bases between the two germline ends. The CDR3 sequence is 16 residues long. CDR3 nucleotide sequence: TGTGCCAGCAGCCAAGAAAGTGGATCTGGGGCCAACGTCCTGACTTTC. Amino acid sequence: CASSQESGSGANVLTF.